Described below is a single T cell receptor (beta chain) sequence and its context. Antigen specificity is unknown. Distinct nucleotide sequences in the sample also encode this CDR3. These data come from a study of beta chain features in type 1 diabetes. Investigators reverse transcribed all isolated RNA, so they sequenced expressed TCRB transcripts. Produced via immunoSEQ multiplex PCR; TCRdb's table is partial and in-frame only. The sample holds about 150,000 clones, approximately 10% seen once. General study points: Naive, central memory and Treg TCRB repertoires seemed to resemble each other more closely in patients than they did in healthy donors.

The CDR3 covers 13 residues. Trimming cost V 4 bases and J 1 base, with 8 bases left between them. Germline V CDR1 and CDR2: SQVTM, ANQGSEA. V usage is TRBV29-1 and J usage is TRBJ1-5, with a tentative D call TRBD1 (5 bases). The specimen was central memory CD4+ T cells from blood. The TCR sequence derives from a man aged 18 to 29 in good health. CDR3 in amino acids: CSVGGGSNQPQHF. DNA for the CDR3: TGCAGCGTTGGGGGGGGAAGCAATCAGCCCCAGCATTTT.